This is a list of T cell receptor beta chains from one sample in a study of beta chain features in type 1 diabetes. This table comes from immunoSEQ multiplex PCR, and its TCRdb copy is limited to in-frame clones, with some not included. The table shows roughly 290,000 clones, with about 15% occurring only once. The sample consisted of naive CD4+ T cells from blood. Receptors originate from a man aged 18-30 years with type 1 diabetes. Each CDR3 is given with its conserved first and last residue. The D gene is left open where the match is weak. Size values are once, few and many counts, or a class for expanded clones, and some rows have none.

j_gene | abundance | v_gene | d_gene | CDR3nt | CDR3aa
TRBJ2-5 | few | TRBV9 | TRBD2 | TGTGCCAGCAGCCCCGGACTAGCGGAAGAGACCCAGTACTTC | CASSPGLAEETQYF
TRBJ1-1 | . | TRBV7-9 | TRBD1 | TGTGCCAGCAGCTTAGCCTACAGGGGGCAAACTGAAGCTTTCTTT | CASSLAYRGQTEAFF
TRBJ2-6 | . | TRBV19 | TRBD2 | TGTGCCAGTACCCCGGGCGGGGGAACGGGGGCCAACGTCCTGACTTTC | CASTPGGGTGANVLTF
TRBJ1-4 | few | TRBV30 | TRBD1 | TGTGCCTGGAGGGACAGGACAGGGGGCGCCGGAAAACTGTTTTTT | CAWRDRTGGAGKLFF
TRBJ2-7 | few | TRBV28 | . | TGTGCCAGCAGTTTAACGGGGTCGGCGAACGAGCAGTACTTC | CASSLTGSANEQYF
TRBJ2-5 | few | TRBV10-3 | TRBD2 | TGTGCCATCAGTGAGTCGGCGGCGGGAGGGGAGACCCAGTACTTC | CAISESAAGGETQYF
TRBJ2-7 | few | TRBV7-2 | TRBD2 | TGTGCCAGCAGCCCGGGGGGCGGGGGGTACTACGAGCAGTACTTC | CASSPGGGGYYEQYF
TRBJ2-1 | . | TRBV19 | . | TGTGCCAGTAGTATAGTTACAGGGATGGTGGGCAATGAGCAGTTCTTC | CASSIVTGMVGNEQFF
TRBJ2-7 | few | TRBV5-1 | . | TGCGCCAGCAGCTCCAGGGACTCCTACGAGCAGTACTTC | CASSSRDSYEQYF
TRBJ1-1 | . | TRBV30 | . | TGTGCCTGGAGTTCTACTATGAACACTGAAGCTTTCTTT | CAWSSTMNTEAFF
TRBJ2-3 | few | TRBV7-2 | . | TGTGCCAGCAGCTTTATGTCCACAGATACGCAGTATTTT | CASSFMSTDTQYF
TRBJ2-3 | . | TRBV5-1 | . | TGCGCCAGCAGCTTGGAAGCTACCGTATTTACAGATACGCAGTATTTT | CASSLEATVFTDTQYF
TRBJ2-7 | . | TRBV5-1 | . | TGCGCCAGCAGCTTGGTCATACAGGGGGGGAAATACGAGCAGTACTTC | CASSLVIQGGKYEQYF